One sample yielded the 18 T cell receptor beta chains listed below, sequenced in a study of T-cell memory formation after mild COVID-19. TCRdb processed the 5' RACE reads anew with MiXCR; each CDR3 protein has one entry. In the table there are around 130,000 distinct CDR3 sequences, more than 15% of which are singletons. Sequenced input: PBMCs or a T cell subset sorted from them (not recorded which). The source of these receptors is an adult woman who had mild COVID-19 (a few samples of this study predate the infection). Cell type and time point are not known.

This chain links TRBV7-9 with TRBJ2-3, with TRBD2 matching 7 bases. Germline V gene sequence: CDR1 SEHNR, CDR2 FQNEAQ (reference sequence). The CDR3 is 15 amino acids. The V segment lost 4 bases and the J segment 4 bases; nucleotides outside the gene matches: 8. CDR3 in amino acids: CASSSTRLAPDTQYF. CDR3 sequence (DNA): TGTGCCAGCAGCTCAACCCGACTAGCCCCAGATACGCAGTATTTT.

V gene TRBV19 combines with J gene TRBJ2-1; 8 bases fit TRBD1. Trimming at V came to 11 bases and at J to 3 bases, leaving 9 bases not matched to a gene. CDR1 and CDR2 (germline): LNHDA, SQIVND (reference sequence). The CDR3 contains 14 residues. The CDR3 region is CAAAGTGDYNEQFF. CDR3 nucleotides: TGTGCCGCTGCCGGGACAGGTGACTACAATGAGCAGTTCTTC.

This clonotype came up a few times. The chain uses TRBV12-3 or TRBV12-4 and TRBJ1-5, with 7 bases matching TRBD1. Trimming took 6 bases from V and 3 from J; bases not matched to a gene: 8. This CDR3 comprises 15 residues. For the CDR3, the DNA is TGTGCCAGCAGCGGATCGGGACAGAACAATCAGCCCCAGCATTTT. Encoded protein: CASSGSGQNNQPQHF.

The chain combines TRBV20-1 with TRBJ2-1, with 12 bases identical to TRBD1. The CDR3 sequence is 17 residues long. Germline V gives CDR1 DFQATT, CDR2 SNEGSKA (reference sequence). Germline trimming cut 5 bases from V and 0 bases from J; bases unmatched to any gene: 8. This CDR3 reads CSAPGQGAPSSYNEQFF. CDR3 sequence (DNA): TGCAGTGCTCCGGGACAGGGGGCGCCGAGCTCCTACAATGAGCAGTTCTTC.

In this sample, this clonotype turned up a few times. The chain has TRBV19 and TRBJ2-2; the D is unclear. The V end lost 4 bases, the J end lost 5 bases, and 5 bases lay between the germline ends. Germline loops: CDR1 LNHDA, CDR2 SQIVND (reference sequence). The CDR3 consists of 12 residues. The CDR3 reads CASSTVTGELFF. In nucleotides, the CDR3 is TGTGCCAGTAGTACAGTAACCGGGGAGCTGTTTTTT.

The rearrangement joins TRBV24-1 to TRBJ2-2; 8 bases agree with TRBD2. The germline CDR1 and CDR2 sequences are KGHDR and SFDVKD. The CDR3 covers 16 residues. J lost 1 base, V lost 7 bases, and 7 bases had no gene match. In nucleotides, the CDR3 is TGTGCCACCAGGGGAGGAAGCGGGGGGAACACCGGGGAGCTGTTTTTT. Translated, it gives CATRGGSGGNTGELFF.

This clonotype has just a few counts. This chain links TRBV18 with TRBJ2-1, with TRBD2 identical over 9 bases. The CDR3 is 15 residues long. Losses at the gene ends were 1 base for V and 3 bases for J; bases not matched to a gene: 1. Per germline, CDR1 KGHSH and CDR2 LQKENI. The CDR3 is CASSPLAGDYNEQFF. As DNA, the CDR3 is TGTGCCAGCTCACCACTAGCGGGAGACTACAATGAGCAGTTCTTC. Variable domain in full (rest from reference TRBV18 and TRBJ2-1): NAGVMQNPRHLVRRRGQEARLRCSPMKGHSHVYWYRQLPEEGLKFMVYLQKENIIDESGMPKERFSAEFPKEGPSILRIQQVVRGDSAAYFCASSPLAGDYNEQFFGPGTRLTVL.

A single count supports this clonotype. The gene calls are TRBV19 and TRBJ2-2; 10 bases align to TRBD2. The J segment lost 5 bases and the V segment lost 2 bases, leaving 8 bases of the junction unmatched. The CDR3 has 17 residues. Germline CDR1 is LNHDA and CDR2 is SQIVND (reference sequence). The CDR3 DNA sequence: TGTGCCAGTAGTATAATGGAGCGGGGGGGCAGAACCGGGGAGCTGTTTTTT. It codes for CASSIMERGGRTGELFF.

To note about this clonotype: The junction departs from the called germline gene at one end, perhaps through a read error. The J gene is TRBJ2-7, the V gene TRBV7-9, with 8 bases that match TRBD2. CDR3 size: 16 residues. Germline V gives CDR1 SEHNR, CDR2 FQNEAQ (reference sequence). CDR3 protein: CASSLAVGRARYEHYF. The CDR3 DNA sequence: TGTGCCAGCAGCTTAGCGGTCGGGAGGGCCAGGTACGAGCATTACTTC.

This clonotype has just a few counts. This chain links TRBV29-1 with TRBJ1-1; D ambiguous. CDR1 is SQVTM and CDR2 is ANQGSEA in the germline V gene. The CDR3 is made up of 12 amino acids. V dropped 0 bases and J dropped 10 bases, with 12 bases sitting between them. The CDR3 spells CSVEDLEVSAFF. The CDR3 bases are TGCAGCGTTGAAGATCTTGAGGTTTCAGCTTTCTTT.

The sample holds a few counts of this clonotype. This rearrangement joins TRBV7-8 to TRBJ2-3; perhaps TRBD2 as D (5 bases). Trimming cost V 7 bases and J 6 bases, with 11 bases left between them. This CDR3 has 12 amino acids. The germline V gene has CDR1 SGHVS and CDR2 FQNEAQ. Here the CDR3 reads CASKRDLDTQYF. Here the CDR3 DNA reads TGTGCCAGCAAGAGGGATTTGGATACGCAGTATTTT.

This clonotype was found many times. This chain links TRBV6-6 with TRBJ2-5, with 7 bases fitting TRBD2. Unmatched junction bases numbered 5, after V lost 9 bases and J lost 1 base. Germline V gives CDR1 MNHNY, CDR2 SVGAGI (reference sequence). The CDR3 extends over 13 amino acids. CDR3 bases: TGTGCCAGTCAGGGCGGGAGCCAAGAGACCCAGTACTTC. Protein sequence: CASQGGSQETQYF.

This clonotype was recorded at least ten times. CDR3 sequence: CASSPPGVGADYEQYF. In nucleotides, the CDR3 is TGCGCCAGCAGTCCCCCAGGTGTGGGGGCTGACTACGAGCAGTACTTC. The rearrangement uses TRBV5-1 and TRBJ2-7; TRBD1 might be the D (6 bases). Germline CDR1 is SGHRS and CDR2 is YFSETQ. This CDR3 has 16 amino acids. Between the trimmed V and J ends, which lost 5 bases and 3 bases, there was a span of 21 bases. Full variable domain (missing parts from reference TRBV5-1 and TRBJ2-7): KAGVTQTPRYLIKTRGQQVTLSCSPISGHRSVSWYQQTPGQGLQFLFEYFSETQRNKGNFPGRFSGRQFSNSRSEMNVSTLELGDSALYLCASSPPGVGADYEQYFGPGTRLTVT.

The chain joins TRBV7-9 to TRBJ2-7, with 9 positions matching TRBD2. V lost 1 base and J lost 1; bases outside the gene matches: 5. CDR3 length: 16 residues. Per the germline V gene, CDR1 is SEHNR and CDR2 is FQNEAQ (reference sequence). The DNA for the CDR3 is TGTGCCAGCAGCTTAGAACGGCTAGCGGGGTCCTACGAGCAGTACTTC. It yields the protein CASSLERLAGSYEQYF.

The chain uses TRBV12-5 and TRBJ2-2; weak D call: TRBD2 (5 bases). Trimming took 1 base from V and 6 from J, leaving 9 bases between them. CDR1 and CDR2 (germline): LGHNT, FRNRAP. This CDR3 is built from 14 residues. The CDR3 region is CASGLGHSAGELFF. The CDR3 region has the DNA TGTGCTAGTGGTTTGGGTCATAGCGCCGGGGAGCTGTTTTTT.

This clonotype was counted between two and nine times. This chain connects TRBV20-1 to TRBJ1-5, with D unresolved. The V gene lost 1 base and the J gene lost 0 bases, with 10 bases spanning the gap. The CDR3 covers 15 residues. In germline, CDR1 is DFQATT, CDR2 SNEGSKA (reference sequence). The CDR3 reads CSARGIGISNQPQHF. The CDR3 DNA reads as TGCAGTGCTAGAGGAATAGGAATTAGCAATCAGCCCCAGCATTTT.

This chain connects TRBV11-1 to TRBJ2-7, with 8 bases that match TRBD2. The CDR3 extends over 15 amino acids. Germline CDR1 and CDR2: SGHAT and FQDESV (reference sequence). V lost 5 bases, J lost 0 bases, and 6 bases stayed unmatched. CDR3 sequence (DNA): TGTGCCAGCAGCACTAGCGGACATTTCTCCTACGAGCAGTACTTC. Protein: CASSTSGHFSYEQYF.

V gene TRBV7-9 combines with J gene TRBJ1-5, with a weak D call TRBD1 (6 bases). Trimming took 6 bases from V and 1 from J, leaving 13 bases between them. The germline gives CDR1 SEHNR, CDR2 FQNEAQ (reference sequence). The CDR3 consists of 15 residues. The CDR3 DNA follows: TGTGCCAGCAGTTCCCGAGGGGGAAGCAATCAGCCCCAGCATTTT. The encoded protein is CASSSRGGSNQPQHF.